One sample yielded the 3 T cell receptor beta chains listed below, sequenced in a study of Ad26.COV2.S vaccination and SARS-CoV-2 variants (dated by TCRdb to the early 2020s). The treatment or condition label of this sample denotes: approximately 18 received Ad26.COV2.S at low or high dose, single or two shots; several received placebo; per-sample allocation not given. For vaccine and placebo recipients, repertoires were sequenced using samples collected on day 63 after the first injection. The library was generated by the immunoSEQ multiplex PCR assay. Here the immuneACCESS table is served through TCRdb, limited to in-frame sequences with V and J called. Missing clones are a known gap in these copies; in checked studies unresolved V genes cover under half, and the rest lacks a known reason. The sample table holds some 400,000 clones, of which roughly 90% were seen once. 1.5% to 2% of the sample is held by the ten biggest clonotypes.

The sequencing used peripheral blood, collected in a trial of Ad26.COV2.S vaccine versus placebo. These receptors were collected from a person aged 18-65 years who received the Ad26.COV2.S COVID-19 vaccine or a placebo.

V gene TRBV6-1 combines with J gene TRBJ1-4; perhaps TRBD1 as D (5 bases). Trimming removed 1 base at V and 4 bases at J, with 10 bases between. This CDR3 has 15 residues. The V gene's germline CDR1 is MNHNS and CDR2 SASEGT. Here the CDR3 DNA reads TGTGCCAGCAGTGAAGGTGGGGGATATAATGAAAAACTGTTTTTT. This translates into CASSEGGGYNEKLFF.

The CDR3 sequence is CASSARGTEAFF. The CDR3 DNA follows: TGTGCCAGCAGCGCGAGGGGTACTGAAGCTTTCTTT. This chain connects TRBV3-1 (or the pseudogene TRBV3-2) to TRBJ1-1, with a tentative D call TRBD1 (5 bases). The CDR3 runs 12 residues. From germline, CDR1 is LGHDT and CDR2 YNNKEL (reference sequence). The V and J ends lost 5 bases and 5 bases respectively, with 9 bases between them.

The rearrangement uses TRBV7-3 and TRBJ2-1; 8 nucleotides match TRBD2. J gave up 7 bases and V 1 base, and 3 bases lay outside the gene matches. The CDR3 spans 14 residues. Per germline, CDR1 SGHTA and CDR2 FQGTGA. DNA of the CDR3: TGTGCCAGCAGCTTAAGCGGGAGGCGGAATGAGCAGTTCTTC. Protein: CASSLSGRRNEQFF.